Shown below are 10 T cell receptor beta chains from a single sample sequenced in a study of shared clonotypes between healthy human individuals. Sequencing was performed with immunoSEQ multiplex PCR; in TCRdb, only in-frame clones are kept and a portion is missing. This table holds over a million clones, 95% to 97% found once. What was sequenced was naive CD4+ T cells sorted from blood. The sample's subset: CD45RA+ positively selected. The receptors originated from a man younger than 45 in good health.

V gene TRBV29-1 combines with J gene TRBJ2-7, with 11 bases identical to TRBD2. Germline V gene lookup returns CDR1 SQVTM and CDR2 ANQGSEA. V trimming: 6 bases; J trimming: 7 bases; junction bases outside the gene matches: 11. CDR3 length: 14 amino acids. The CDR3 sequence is CSVVVTSGTWEQYF. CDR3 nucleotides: TGCAGCGTGGTTGTGACTAGCGGGACCTGGGAGCAGTACTTC.

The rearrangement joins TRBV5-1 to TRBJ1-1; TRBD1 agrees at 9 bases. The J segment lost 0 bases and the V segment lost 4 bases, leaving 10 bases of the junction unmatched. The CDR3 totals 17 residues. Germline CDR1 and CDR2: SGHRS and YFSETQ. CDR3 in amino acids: CASSATGTGTMNTEAFF. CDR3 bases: TGCGCCAGCAGCGCGACCGGGACAGGGACCATGAACACTGAAGCTTTCTTT.

The chain's CDR3 is CASSIGYSAYGYTF. DNA for the CDR3: TGTGCCAGTAGTATAGGGTACAGCGCATATGGCTACACCTTC. The V gene is TRBV19, the J gene TRBJ1-2; D gene uncertain. Trimming left V 1 base short and J 5 bases short, with 11 bases between. CDR3 length equals 14 residues. CDR1 LNHDA and CDR2 SQIVND come from the germline V gene (reference sequence).

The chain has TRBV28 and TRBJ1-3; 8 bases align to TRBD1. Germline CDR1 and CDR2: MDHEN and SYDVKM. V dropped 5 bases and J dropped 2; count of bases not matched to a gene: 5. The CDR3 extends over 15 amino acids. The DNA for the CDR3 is TGTGCCAGCAGTCTACCGACAGGGGCTGGAAACACCATATATTTT. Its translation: CASSLPTGAGNTIYF.

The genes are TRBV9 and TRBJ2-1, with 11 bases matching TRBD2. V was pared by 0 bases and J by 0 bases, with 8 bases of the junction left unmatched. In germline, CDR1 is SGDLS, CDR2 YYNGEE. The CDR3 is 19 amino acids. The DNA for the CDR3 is TGTGCCAGCAGCGTAGAGGGACTAGCGGCCCGCAGCTCCTACAATGAGCAGTTCTTC. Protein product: CASSVEGLAARSSYNEQFF.

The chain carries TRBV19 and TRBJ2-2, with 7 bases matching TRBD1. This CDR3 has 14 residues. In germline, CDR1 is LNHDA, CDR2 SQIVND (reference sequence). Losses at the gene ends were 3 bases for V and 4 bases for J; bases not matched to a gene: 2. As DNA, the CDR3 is TGTGCCAGTAGTATGAGGGGGCGCACCGGGGAGCTGTTTTTT. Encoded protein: CASSMRGRTGELFF.

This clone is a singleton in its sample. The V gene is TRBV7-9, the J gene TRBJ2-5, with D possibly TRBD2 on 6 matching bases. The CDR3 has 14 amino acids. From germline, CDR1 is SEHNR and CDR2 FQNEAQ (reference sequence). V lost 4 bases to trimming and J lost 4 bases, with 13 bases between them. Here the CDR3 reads CASSSRGLRETQYF. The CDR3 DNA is TGTGCCAGCAGCTCGCGGGGCCTCCGAGAGACCCAGTACTTC. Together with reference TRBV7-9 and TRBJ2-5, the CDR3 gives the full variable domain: DTGVSQNPRHKITKRGQNVTFRCDPISEHNRLYWYRQTLGQGPEFLTYFQNEAQLEKSRLLSDRFSAERPKGSFSTLEIQRTEQGDSAMYLCASSSRGLRETQYFGPGTRLLVL.

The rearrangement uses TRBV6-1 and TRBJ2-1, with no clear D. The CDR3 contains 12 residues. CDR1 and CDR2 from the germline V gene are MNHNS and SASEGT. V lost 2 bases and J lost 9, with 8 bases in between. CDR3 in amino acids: CASSEFPREQFF. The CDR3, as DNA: TGTGCCAGCAGTGAATTCCCCCGTGAGCAGTTCTTC.

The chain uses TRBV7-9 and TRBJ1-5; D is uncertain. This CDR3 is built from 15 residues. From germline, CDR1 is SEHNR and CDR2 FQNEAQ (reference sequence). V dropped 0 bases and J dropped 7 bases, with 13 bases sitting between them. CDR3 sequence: CASSLAGSIGQPQHF. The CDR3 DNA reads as TGTGCCAGCAGCTTAGCGGGATCAATCGGACAGCCCCAGCATTTT. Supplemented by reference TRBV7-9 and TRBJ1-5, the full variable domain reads DTGVSQNPRHKITKRGQNVTFRCDPISEHNRLYWYRQTLGQGPEFLTYFQNEAQLEKSRLLSDRFSAERPKGSFSTLEIQRTEQGDSAMYLCASSLAGSIGQPQHFGDGTRLSIL.

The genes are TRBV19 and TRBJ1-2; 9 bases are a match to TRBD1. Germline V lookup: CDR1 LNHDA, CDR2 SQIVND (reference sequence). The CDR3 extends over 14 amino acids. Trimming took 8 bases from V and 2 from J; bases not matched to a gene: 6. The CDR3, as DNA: TGTGCCAGTCTCACCACAGGGGGCAACTATGGCTACACCTTC. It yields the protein CASLTTGGNYGYTF.